Listed below are T cell receptor beta chains from one sample, sequenced in a study of T-cell reconstitution after alpha-beta-depleted transplantation in children. A single record per CDR3 protein comes from TCRdb applying MiXCR to the PCR reads. The sample yields about 830,000 distinct CDR3 sequences, roughly 15% seen once. Sequencing was performed on PBMCs, mostly from graft donor cells, taken 360 days after TCRalphabeta/CD19-depleted stem cell transplant. These receptors were collected from a male patient aged 10 to 17 who had a stem cell transplant for acute lymphoblastic leukemia, so the T cells may come from the graft donor. CDR3s include the opening cysteine and the closing phenylalanine or tryptophan. A D gene is named only where the DNA matches it firmly. Where a row states a size, it is once, few, many or the class of an expanded clone; other rows omit it.

size	D	J	V	DNA	CDR3
many	NA	TRBJ1-1	TRBV10-3	TGTGCCATCAGTGGGCGACAAGGGACGAACACTGAAGCTTTCTTT	CAISGRQGTNTEAFF
NA	TRBD2	TRBJ2-1	TRBV6-2/TRBV6-3	TGTGCCAGCAGTTTTGGGGTAGCGGGAGCCTCCTACAATGAGCAGTTCTTC	CASSFGVAGASYNEQFF
NA	NA	TRBJ2-1	TRBV29-1	TGCAGCGTTGGGTTGGTAATTGAGCAGTTCTTC	CSVGLVIEQFF
NA	NA	TRBJ1-4	TRBV7-2	TGTGCCAGCGTCGATCTCGGGGGGTTTAATGAAAAACTGTTTTTT	CASVDLGGFNEKLFF
once	NA	TRBJ2-1	TRBV7-9	TGTGCCAGCAGCCTTAACCGGGACCTGCACTACAATGAGCAGTTCTTC	CASSLNRDLHYNEQFF
NA	TRBD2	TRBJ2-1	TRBV4-2	TGTGCCAGCAGCCAAAAAAGCGGGAGCAAGCAGTTCTTC	CASSQKSGSKQFF
few	NA	TRBJ2-3	TRBV20-1	TGCAGTGCTAGTTGGCTAGCGCGCACAGATACGCAGTATTTT	CSASWLARTDTQYF
many	TRBD1	TRBJ2-7	TRBV5-1	TGCGCCAGCAGCTTGTCAGGGGGCTCGGGCTACGAGCAGTACTTC	CASSLSGGSGYEQYF
few	NA	TRBJ1-1	TRBV29-1	TGCAGCGTAGATGGGGTCATGAACACTGAAGCTTTCTTT	CSVDGVMNTEAFF
few	TRBD2	TRBJ2-5	TRBV12-3/TRBV12-4	TGTGCCAGCAGTTTAGTCGCGGGAGGGCGAGAGACCCAGTACTTC	CASSLVAGGRETQYF
few	TRBD1	TRBJ2-4	TRBV20-1	TGCAGTGCGGGTGGGACAGTTAAAAACATTCAGTACTTC	CSAGGTVKNIQYF
few	NA	TRBJ2-1	TRBV11-2	TGTGCCAGCAGCTTAGGGGGGTCCAGGAGCGAGCAGTTCTTC	CASSLGGSRSEQFF
NA	TRBD1	TRBJ2-2	TRBV7-2	TGTGCCAGCAGCTGGACAGGGGGATTAGGGGCCGGGGAGCTGTTTTTT	CASSWTGGLGAGELFF
NA	TRBD2	TRBJ2-1	TRBV19	TGTGCCAGTAGTATATGGTTCACTAGCGGGGTTACCTACAATGAGCAGTTCTTC	CASSIWFTSGVTYNEQFF
many	TRBD1	TRBJ2-1	TRBV20-1	TGCAGTGTGCAGGGGGCATACAATGAGCAGTTCTTC	CSVQGAYNEQFF
few	NA	TRBJ2-1	TRBV7-8	TGTGCCAGCAGCGTTCGGGTCAGCTCCTACAATGAGCAGTTCTTC	CASSVRVSSYNEQFF
few	NA	TRBJ1-3	TRBV5-1	TGCGCCAGCAGCTTGGATGGAGCGGGCTCTGGAAACACCATATATTTT	CASSLDGAGSGNTIYF
NA	TRBD2	TRBJ2-7	TRBV4-2	TGTGCCAGCAGCCAAGGACTAGCGGGCTTTGTCTACGAGCAGTACTTC	CASSQGLAGFVYEQYF
NA	TRBD1	TRBJ1-2	TRBV7-2	TGTGCCAGCAGCTTACGGGGAGGGGGCAGGGTTGCTGGCTACACCTTC	CASSLRGGGRVAGYTF
few	TRBD1	TRBJ1-5	TRBV4-2	TGTGCCAGCAGCCCGATCGGACAGGCCGAAGCCCAGCATTTT	CASSPIGQAEAQHF
few	TRBD1	TRBJ2-4	TRBV7-9	TGTGCCAGCAGCGACTCGACAGGGGGGGTCAAAAACATTCAGTACTTC	CASSDSTGGVKNIQYF
many	TRBD1	TRBJ2-7	TRBV4-1	TGCGCCAGCAGCTCGGAACCGGGACAGAGGGAGCAGTACTTC	CASSSEPGQREQYF
NA	TRBD1	TRBJ2-7	TRBV29-1	TGCAGCGTGGAGACAGGGGCCGACGTTGAGCAGTACTTC	CSVETGADVEQYF
few	TRBD1	TRBJ1-1	TRBV5-1	TGCGCCAGCAGCCCTGGACAGGTCACTGAAGCTTTCTTT	CASSPGQVTEAFF
NA	NA	TRBJ1-5	TRBV5-1	TGCGCCAGCTCACCAAACCCCAACAAGGCCCCCCAGCATTTT	CASSPNPNKAPQHF
NA	NA	TRBJ2-7	TRBV5-8	TGTGCCAGCAGGGCGGACTGGTACGAGCAGTACTTC	CASRADWYEQYF
NA	NA	TRBJ2-1	TRBV20-1	TGCAGTGCTACCCCCCACAATGAGCAGTTCTTC	CSATPHNEQFF
few	NA	TRBJ2-3	TRBV3-1	TGTGCCAGCAGCCAACGCCGGCAGGGGCGGGCAGATACGCAGTATTTT	CASSQRRQGRADTQYF
few	NA	TRBJ2-2	TRBV5-1	TGCGCCAGCCGAAGATCGGAAGCCTGGGGCACCGGGGAGCTGTTTTTT	CASRRSEAWGTGELFF
NA	TRBD2	TRBJ2-7	TRBV11-2	TGTGCCAGCAGGGGGACTAGCGGGAGGGGGTACGAGCAGTACTTC	CASRGTSGRGYEQYF
few	NA	TRBJ2-4	TRBV12-3/TRBV12-4	TGTGCCAGCAACCGGGACCTAGCCAAAAACATTCAGTACTTC	CASNRDLAKNIQYF
NA	NA	TRBJ1-1	TRBV7-2	TGTGCCAGCAGCCAGAGTCGCGGACGGGGGACTGAAGCTTTCTTT	CASSQSRGRGTEAFF
few	TRBD2	TRBJ2-5	TRBV12-3/TRBV12-4	TGTGCCAGCAGTCAAGGACTAGCCCCTGGGCAAGAGACCCAGTACTTC	CASSQGLAPGQETQYF
NA	NA	TRBJ2-1	TRBV7-3	TGTGCCAGCAGCCGAGGACCTCCCGGCTATTACAATGAGCAGTTCTTC	CASSRGPPGYYNEQFF
few	NA	TRBJ2-7	TRBV20-1	TGCAGTGCTAGACCCCGGACTATTCGTTACGAGCAGTACTTC	CSARPRTIRYEQYF
NA	TRBD2	TRBJ2-3	TRBV11-2	TGTGCCAGCAGCTTAAGGACTAGCGGGACTATCACAGATACGCAGTATTTT	CASSLRTSGTITDTQYF
NA	NA	TRBJ2-1	TRBV9	TGTGCCAGCAGCGTAGAGTATGAGCAGTTCTTC	CASSVEYEQFF
few	NA	TRBJ2-3	TRBV18	TGTGCCAGCTCACCCGCTCTAGATACGCAGTATTTT	CASSPALDTQYF
NA	TRBD2	TRBJ2-3	TRBV24-1	TGTGCCACCAGTGATCTAGCGGGAGGGAGAGATACGCAGTATTTT	CATSDLAGGRDTQYF
NA	NA	TRBJ1-2	TRBV29-1	TGCAGCGCCACCCCCGACGGAAACTATGGCTACACCTTC	CSATPDGNYGYTF
NA	NA	TRBJ2-3	TRBV6-5	TGTGCCAGCAGTTACAGTCACCCTACGTGGAGCACAGATACGCAGTATTTT	CASSYSHPTWSTDTQYF
few	TRBD1	TRBJ2-2	TRBV29-1	TGCAGCGTTGTGGGACAGGGAAGAAACACCGGGGAGCTGTTTTTT	CSVVGQGRNTGELFF
NA	NA	TRBJ2-1	TRBV5-5	TGTGCCAGCAGCTCCCCTGGGACCTACAATGAGCAGTTCTTC	CASSSPGTYNEQFF
NA	TRBD1	TRBJ2-6	TRBV5-1	TGCGCCAGCAGCTTGGGACAGGGGGCTGGGGCCAACGTCCTGACTTTC	CASSLGQGAGANVLTF
NA	NA	TRBJ2-5	TRBV5-1	TGCGCCAGCAGCTTGGATCAGCCCCAAGTGACCCAGTACTTC	CASSLDQPQVTQYF
many	NA	TRBJ2-1	TRBV27	TGTGCCAGCAGTTTTGGGATAGCCCTCAATGAGCAGTTCTTC	CASSFGIALNEQFF
NA	NA	TRBJ2-1	TRBV27	TGTGCCAGCTCCCGGAGGAGGGATGAGCAGTTCTTC	CASSRRRDEQFF
NA	NA	TRBJ2-7	TRBV5-1	TGCGCCAGCAGCTTGAATTTAGCTTCCTACGAGCAGTACTTC	CASSLNLASYEQYF
NA	NA	TRBJ2-7	TRBV7-2	TGTGCCAGCAGCTTAGCCAGGCTATCCTACGAGCAGTACTTC	CASSLARLSYEQYF
few	TRBD2	TRBJ2-2	TRBV5-1	TGCGCCAGCAGCATTGGGGGGGTCGCCGGGGAGCTGTTTTTT	CASSIGGVAGELFF
NA	NA	TRBJ1-1	TRBV6-1	TGTGCCAGCACCTACAAAAGGACCAGCCCTATGAACACTGAAGCTTTCTTT	CASTYKRTSPMNTEAFF
NA	TRBD2	TRBJ2-7	TRBV12-3/TRBV12-4	TGTGCCAGCAGTTTGGGACTAGCGCTTGATTACGAGCAGTACTTC	CASSLGLALDYEQYF
NA	NA	TRBJ2-1	TRBV24-1	TGTGCCACCAGTGTGGGGGGAGGCCCACTATACAATGAGCAGTTCTTC	CATSVGGGPLYNEQFF
NA	NA	TRBJ2-1	TRBV9	TGTGCCAGCAGCGTAGGGGGGGCCTCCTACAATGAGCAGTTCTTC	CASSVGGASYNEQFF
NA	NA	TRBJ2-2	TRBV29-1	TGCAGCGTCGGCCCCTTCGGACCGAACACCGGGGAGCTGTTTTTT	CSVGPFGPNTGELFF